This TCR beta chain was identified during a study of blood T cell repertoires in COVID-19. This table comes from immunoSEQ multiplex PCR, and its TCRdb copy is limited to in-frame clones, with some not included. The sample yields roughly 110,000 clones, roughly 88% seen once. This clone came up a few times. The ends were cut back, 6 bases at V and 1 base at J, with 15 bases in the middle. This CDR3 spans 15 amino acids. Sample: peripheral blood. The rearrangement joins TRBV23-1 to TRBJ1-1, with D perhaps matching TRBD1 (5 bases). TRBV23-1 qualifies as an ORF whose function is uncertain. The receptor's source is a middle-aged man with active or convalescent COVID-19. The CDR3 loop is CASRRGKNGNTEAFF. CDR3 bases: TGCGCCAGCAGACGGGGGAAGAATGGGAACACTGAAGCTTTCTTT.